A single sample is the source of the 32 T cell receptor beta chains below, sequenced in a study of blood T cell repertoires in COVID-19. Generated by immunoSEQ multiplex PCR, the TCRdb table keeps only in-frame clones and is missing some. This table holds fewer than 250,000 clones, approximately 85% found once. Sample: peripheral blood. These receptors were collected from a woman aged 50 to 65 with active or convalescent COVID-19.

The rearrangement links TRBV4-2 to TRBJ1-5, with TRBD1 matching 7 bases. V lost 2 bases and J lost 0; bases outside the gene matches: 1. Germline CDR1 is LGHNA and CDR2 is YNFKEQ. The CDR3 length is 15 residues. CDR3 sequence (DNA): TGTGCCAGCAGCCAAAACAGGGGTAGCAATCAGCCCCAGCATTTT. Translated: CASSQNRGSNQPQHF.

The gene calls are TRBV2 and TRBJ2-5; 10 nucleotides line up with TRBD2. The CDR3 length is 16 residues. The germline CDR1 and CDR2 sequences are SNHLY and FYNNEI. J lost 4 bases, V lost 4 bases, and 9 bases had no gene match. The CDR3, as DNA: TGTGCCAGCAGTGTTGTAGCGGGGGGCCTCCGAGAGACCCAGTACTTC. Translation gives CASSVVAGGLRETQYF. Using reference TRBV2 and TRBJ2-5 for the parts outside the CDR3, the full variable domain is EPEVTQTPSHQVTQMGQEVILRCVPISNHLYFYWYRQILGQKVEFLVSFYNNEISEKSEIFDDQFSVERPDGSNFTLKIRSTKLEDSAMYFCASSVVAGGLRETQYFGPGTRLLVL.

This clone was seen more than once but under ten times. The rearrangement uses TRBV2 and TRBJ1-4; 9 bases agree with TRBD1. Germline V lookup: CDR1 SNHLY, CDR2 FYNNEI. J gave up 3 bases and V 6 bases, and 5 bases lay outside the gene matches. The CDR3 has 15 amino acids. CDR3 sequence reads: CASSRNRGPNEKLFF. The CDR3 coding sequence is TGTGCCAGCAGCCGAAACAGGGGGCCTAATGAAAAACTGTTTTTT.

This chain connects TRBV28 to TRBJ1-2; 8 positions match TRBD1. The length of the CDR3 is 16 residues. CDR1 is MDHEN, CDR2 SYDVKM, per germline. Trimming took 4 bases from V and 10 from J; bases not matched to a gene: 17. The CDR3 sequence is CASSSPMFDRGKDYTF. CDR3 DNA sequence: TGTGCCAGCAGTTCCCCCATGTTCGACAGGGGAAAGGACTACACCTTC.

The chain couples TRBV7-2 to TRBJ1-2, with TRBD1 matching 7 bases. There are 15 residues in the CDR3. Germline CDR1 reads SGHTA; CDR2 reads FQGNSA. With 4 bases clipped from V and 7 bases from J, the junction kept 12 bases outside the gene matches. Written as DNA, the CDR3 is TGTGCCAGCAGCTCCCCAGACAGGGCTGAGGGTGGCTACACCTTC. Its translation: CASSSPDRAEGGYTF.

This clone was recorded once. The V gene is TRBV10-3, the J gene TRBJ2-7, with D perhaps matching TRBD1 (6 bases). This CDR3 has 17 amino acids. Germline CDR1 is ENHRY and CDR2 is SYGVKD. Trimming shortened V by 6 bases and J by 3 bases, and 24 bases separated the two germline ends. The DNA of the CDR3 is TGTGCCATCAGAAGCCCTCAGGGGAGTGCAGGCGGCTACGAGCAGTACTTC. This translates into CAIRSPQGSAGGYEQYF.

The rearrangement uses TRBV19 and TRBJ1-6; D remains unclear. Germline lookup yields CDR1 LNHDA and CDR2 SQIVND (reference sequence). V lost 7 bases and J 7 bases, leaving 14 bases between the germline ends. CDR3 length equals 14 residues. The CDR3 loop reads CASTPRGENSPLHF. CDR3 nucleotides: TGTGCCAGTACCCCCCGGGGAGAGAATTCACCCCTCCACTTT.

The chain recombines TRBV14 with TRBJ1-6; no clear D. V dropped 4 bases and J dropped 8 bases, with 9 bases sitting between them. CDR1 and CDR2 from the germline V gene are SGHDN and FVKESK. This CDR3 is 13 amino acids long. The CDR3 is CASSLSVDSPLHF. For the CDR3, the DNA is TGTGCCAGCAGCCTTAGTGTAGATTCACCCCTCCACTTT.

The genes are TRBV18 and TRBJ1-1, with a possible D match to TRBD1 (5 bases). This CDR3 is built from 13 residues. Germline CDR1 is KGHSH and CDR2 is LQKENI. The V gene lost 3 bases and the J gene lost 3 bases, with 8 bases spanning the gap. CDR3 amino acids: CASSPAGDTEAFF. DNA for the CDR3: TGTGCCAGCTCACCCGCGGGGGACACTGAAGCTTTCTTT.

V and J are TRBV6-1 and TRBJ1-2; D is uncertain. Trimming took off 1 base at V and 4 bases at J, with 7 bases between the two ends. Per germline, CDR1 MNHNS and CDR2 SASEGT. The CDR3 runs to 13 residues. CDR3 region: CASSEEIGYGYTF. The CDR3 DNA reads TGTGCCAGCAGTGAAGAGATCGGCTATGGCTACACCTTC.

The chain links TRBV27 to TRBJ2-7; maybe TRBD2 (6 bases). V dropped 5 bases and J dropped 0 bases, with 11 bases sitting between them. The CDR3 has 14 amino acids. Germline V gene lookup returns CDR1 MNHEY and CDR2 SMNVEV (reference sequence). The CDR3 spells CASSRGLSSYEQYF. CDR3 in DNA: TGTGCCAGCAGTAGGGGACTCTCCTCCTACGAGCAGTACTTC.

The CDR3 is CASSRDFEYQETQYF. In nucleotides, the CDR3 is TGCGCCAGCAGTCGGGACTTTGAGTACCAAGAGACCCAGTACTTC. The V call is TRBV4-1, the J call TRBJ2-5; D possibly corresponds to TRBD2 (6 bases). V was clipped by 6 bases and J by 0 bases, with 14 bases between them. The germline gives CDR1 MGHRA, CDR2 YSYEKL. This CDR3 comprises 15 residues.

The CDR3: CASEDRRELFF. The CDR3 nucleotides read TGTGCCAGCGAGGACAGGCGGGAGCTGTTTTTT. The chain carries TRBV6-6 and TRBJ2-2; 7 positions match TRBD1. V dropped 8 bases and J dropped 9; count of bases not matched to a gene: 3. This CDR3 has 11 amino acids. Germline CDR1 is MNHNY and CDR2 is SVGAGI (reference sequence).

This rearrangement joins TRBV2 to TRBJ2-1; D perhaps matches TRBD2 (5 bases). Germline-derived CDR1 and CDR2 are SNHLY and FYNNEI. Trimming took off 7 bases at V and 2 bases at J, with 15 bases between the two ends. The CDR3 covers 15 residues. The CDR3 nucleotides are TGTGCCAGCAACGTCGGGGTGGAGGCCTACAATGAGCAGTTCTTC. Translating it yields CASNVGVEAYNEQFF.

The chain couples TRBV7-8 to TRBJ1-1, with D unclear. CDR1 and CDR2 (germline): SGHVS, FQNEAQ. The CDR3 runs 13 residues. V was shortened by 1 base and J by 5 bases, with 8 bases between the two germline ends. The CDR3 here is CASSLEARTEAFF. The CDR3 nucleotides read TGTGCCAGCAGCTTAGAGGCGAGGACTGAAGCTTTCTTT.

This chain uses TRBV14 with TRBJ1-1; possibly TRBD1 for D (5 bases). The CDR3 runs to 14 residues. CDR1 is SGHDN, CDR2 FVKESK, per germline. Deletions cut 1 base from V and 6 bases from J, with 12 bases between. CDR3 in amino acids: CASSQGFGGSEAFF. The CDR3 DNA follows: TGTGCCAGCAGCCAAGGGTTCGGGGGGTCTGAAGCTTTCTTT.

The rearrangement uses TRBV6-4 and TRBJ2-1, with 7 bases matching TRBD2. Trimming removed 6 bases from V and 12 bases from J; junction bases left unmatched: 20. Germline lookup yields CDR1 MRHNA and CDR2 SNTAGT. CDR3 length: 16 residues. This chain's CDR3 is CASSPRFGTTLFGQFF. CDR3 sequence (DNA): TGTGCCAGCAGCCCCAGGTTCGGGACTACCCTTTTTGGGCAGTTCTTC.

This chain connects TRBV6-6 to TRBJ1-1; 7 bases are shared with TRBD1. The CDR3 consists of 13 residues. J gave up 3 bases and V 5 bases, and 3 bases lay outside the gene matches. CDR1 MNHNY and CDR2 SVGAGI come from the germline V gene (reference sequence). The CDR3 spells CASSRRGDTEAFF. The CDR3 DNA reads TGTGCCAGCAGTCGCAGGGGGGACACTGAAGCTTTCTTT.

The J gene is TRBJ1-6, the V gene TRBV27; 10 nucleotides agree with TRBD1. Unmatched junction bases numbered 3, after V lost 6 bases and J lost 7 bases. In germline, CDR1 is MNHEY, CDR2 SMNVEV (reference sequence). The CDR3 length is 14 residues. CDR3 residues: CASRRDRGNSPLHF. The CDR3 nucleotides read TGTGCCAGCAGACGGGACAGGGGAAATTCACCCCTCCACTTT.

The chain employs TRBV2 and TRBJ1-4; D is possibly TRBD1 (5 bases). This CDR3 comprises 16 residues. Germline CDR1 SNHLY, CDR2 FYNNEI. V gave up 1 base and J gave up 7 bases, with 16 bases separating them. CDR3 DNA sequence: TGTGCCAGCAGTGAAGAATCGCCCGGAAGGGGTGAAAAACTGTTTTTT. This translates into CASSEESPGRGEKLFF.

The chain employs TRBV15 and TRBJ1-2; D is unresolved. The germline CDR1 and CDR2 sequences are LNHNV and YYDKDF (reference sequence). Trimming removed 4 bases from V and 0 bases from J, with 6 bases in between. This CDR3 contains 13 residues. CDR3 sequence: CATSTGANYGYTF. The CDR3 region has the DNA TGTGCCACCAGCACGGGAGCTAACTATGGCTACACCTTC.

The chain links TRBV5-4 to TRBJ2-3; TRBD2 matches at 14 bases. The ends lost 4 bases at V and 4 bases at J; junction bases unmatched: 14. CDR1 and CDR2 (germline): SGHNT, YYREEE (reference sequence). The CDR3 length is 19 residues. CDR3 sequence reads: CASSALTSGRGQGADTQYF. The CDR3 nucleotides read TGTGCCAGCAGCGCTCTGACTAGCGGGAGGGGTCAGGGGGCAGATACGCAGTATTTT. Using reference TRBV5-4 and TRBJ2-3 for the parts outside the CDR3, the full variable domain is ETGVTQSPTHLIKTRGQQVTLRCSSQSGHNTVSWYQQALGQGPQFIFQYYREEENGRGNFPPRFSGLQFPNYSSELNVNALELDDSALYLCASSALTSGRGQGADTQYFGPGTRLTVL.

This clone was seen a single time. The J gene is TRBJ1-2, the V gene TRBV25-1; no firm D call. The CDR3 consists of 13 residues. Per germline, CDR1 MGHDK and CDR2 SYGVNS. V lost 4 bases, J lost 2 bases, and 8 bases lay in between. CDR3 sequence: CASSARQNYGYTF. The CDR3 DNA sequence: TGTGCCAGCAGTGCTCGTCAGAACTATGGCTACACCTTC.

This clone was seen just once. The V and J genes are TRBV2 and TRBJ1-1; 9 bases match TRBD1. The CDR3 sequence is 15 residues long. Trimming removed 4 bases from V and 4 bases from J; junction bases left unmatched: 7. CDR1 is SNHLY, CDR2 FYNNEI, per germline. The CDR3 DNA follows: TGTGCCAGCAGTGTCGCCCGGGACAGGGTCACTGAAGCTTTCTTT. It codes for CASSVARDRVTEAFF.

CDR3 sequence reads: CASSGDRYGYTF. DNA for the CDR3: TGTGCCAGCAGTGGGGACAGGTATGGCTACACCTTC. The rearrangement links TRBV28 to TRBJ1-2; TRBD1 matches at 8 bases. Looked up from germline, CDR1 is MDHEN and CDR2 is SYDVKM. There are 12 residues in the CDR3. V lost 5 bases to trimming and J lost 5 bases; unmatched junction nucleotides: 1.

This chain joins TRBV2 and TRBJ2-5, with TRBD1 as a possible D gene (5 bases). There are 14 residues in the CDR3. The germline V gene encodes CDR1 SNHLY and CDR2 FYNNEI. V was clipped by 7 bases and J by 2 bases, with 14 bases between them. This CDR3 is CASTPSGAQETQYF. For the CDR3, the DNA is TGTGCCAGCACTCCGTCTGGGGCTCAAGAGACCCAGTACTTC.

The genes are TRBV11-2 and TRBJ1-1; D may be TRBD1 (5 bases). The CDR3 is made up of 12 amino acids. From germline, CDR1 is SGHAT and CDR2 FQNNGV. Trimming removed 5 bases from V and 5 bases from J, with 9 bases in between. Here the CDR3 reads CASSPRQTEAFF. The CDR3 DNA sequence: TGTGCCAGCAGCCCAAGACAGACTGAAGCTTTCTTT.

The V call is TRBV3-1 (or the pseudogene TRBV3-2), the J call TRBJ2-2; 10 bases fit TRBD2. The J segment lost 8 bases and the V segment lost 0 bases, leaving 15 bases of the junction unmatched. This CDR3 is 19 amino acids long. CDR1 and CDR2 (germline): LGHDT, YNNKEL (reference sequence). The CDR3 DNA is TGTGCCAGCAGCCAAGAGGCTTGGGGAAGCGGGGGGGCATCAGGGGAGCTGTTTTTT. Translation gives CASSQEAWGSGGASGELFF.

The chain joins TRBV27 to TRBJ2-1, with D unresolved. Germline CDR1 and CDR2: MNHEY and SMNVEV (reference sequence). V lost 7 bases and J 2 bases, leaving 9 bases between the germline ends. The CDR3 extends over 13 amino acids. DNA of the CDR3: TGTGCCAGCATGGAGCTCCCCTACAATGAGCAGTTCTTC. Its protein product is CASMELPYNEQFF.

This rearrangement joins TRBV7-7 to TRBJ1-1, with D unresolved. V shed 2 bases and J shed 0 bases, with 4 bases lying between them. The CDR3 extends over 13 amino acids. Germline CDR1 is SSHAT and CDR2 is FNYEAQ (reference sequence). CDR3 bases: TGTGCCAGCAGCTTACAGGTGAACACTGAAGCTTTCTTT. It specifies CASSLQVNTEAFF.

This clone was observed a few times. This chain connects TRBV25-1 to TRBJ2-4; 7 nucleotides agree with TRBD1. The germline V gene encodes CDR1 MGHDK and CDR2 SYGVNS. The CDR3 sequence is 17 residues long. The J segment lost 3 bases and the V segment lost 2 bases, leaving 10 bases of the junction unmatched. The CDR3 DNA reads as TGTGCCAGCAGTGAACGGGAAAACAGGGGACACAAAAACATTCAGTACTTC. Encoded protein: CASSERENRGHKNIQYF. Filled out from reference TRBV25-1 and TRBJ2-4, the complete variable domain reads EADIYQTPRYLVIGTGKKITLECSQTMGHDKMYWYQQDPGMELHLIHYSYGVNSTEKGDLSSESTVSRIRTEHFPLTLESARPSHTSQYLCASSERENRGHKNIQYFGAGTRLSVL.

The DNA of the CDR3 is TGTGCCAGCAGTTTTGACAGGGGGGATCAGCCCCAGCATTTT. This encodes CASSFDRGDQPQHF. This chain joins TRBV28 and TRBJ1-5, with 9 bases lining up with TRBD1. V trimming: 3 bases; J trimming: 5 bases; junction bases outside the gene matches: 2. Germline values: CDR1 MDHEN, CDR2 SYDVKM. The length of the CDR3 is 14 residues.